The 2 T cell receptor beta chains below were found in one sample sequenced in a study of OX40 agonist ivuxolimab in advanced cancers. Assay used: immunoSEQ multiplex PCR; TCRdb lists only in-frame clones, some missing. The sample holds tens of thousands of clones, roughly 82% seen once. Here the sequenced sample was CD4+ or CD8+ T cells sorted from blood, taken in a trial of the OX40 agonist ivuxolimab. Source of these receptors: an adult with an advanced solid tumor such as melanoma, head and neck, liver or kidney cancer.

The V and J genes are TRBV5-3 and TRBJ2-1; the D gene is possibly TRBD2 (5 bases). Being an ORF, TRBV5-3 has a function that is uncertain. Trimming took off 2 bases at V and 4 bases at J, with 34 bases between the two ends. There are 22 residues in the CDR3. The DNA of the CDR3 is TGTGCCAGAAGCTTTGGGAGTCAGCCCCATCTATTTATCCCCCCTAAATACAATGAGCAGTTCTTC. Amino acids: CARSFGSQPHLFIPPKYNEQFF.

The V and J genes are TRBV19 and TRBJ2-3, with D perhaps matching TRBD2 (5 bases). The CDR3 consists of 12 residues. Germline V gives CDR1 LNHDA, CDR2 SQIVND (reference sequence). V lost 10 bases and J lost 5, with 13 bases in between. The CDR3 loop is CATTPGGDTQYF. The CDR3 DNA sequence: TGTGCCACCACCCCAGGAGGAGATACGCAGTATTTT.